This T cell receptor beta chain is drawn from a study of T cell changes during pregnancy in multiple sclerosis. CDR1 is SNHLY and CDR2 is FYNNEI in the germline V gene. CDR3 size: 15 residues. Trimming shortened V by 4 bases and J by 2 bases, and 15 bases separated the two germline ends. Clones were sequenced by immunoSEQ multiplex PCR, and TCRdb holds only the in-frame ones, with some missing. Among more than 40,000 clones listed, about 94% were seen once. This specimen was CD8+ T cells from peripheral blood mononuclear cells, taken in the first trimester of pregnancy. This TCR derives from a female donor with multiple sclerosis, enrolled in a pregnancy study. The V gene is TRBV2, the J gene TRBJ2-7; tentatively, D is TRBD1 (7 bases). The CDR3 bases are TGTGCCAGCAGTGTTTCGGGGGACAGCACCTACGAGCAGTACTTC. Residues: CASSVSGDSTYEQYF. Full variable domain (missing parts from reference TRBV2 and TRBJ2-7): EPEVTQTPSHQVTQMGQEVILRCVPISNHLYFYWYRQILGQKVEFLVSFYNNEISEKSEIFDDQFSVERPDGSNFTLKIRSTKLEDSAMYFCASSVSGDSTYEQYFGPGTRLTVT.